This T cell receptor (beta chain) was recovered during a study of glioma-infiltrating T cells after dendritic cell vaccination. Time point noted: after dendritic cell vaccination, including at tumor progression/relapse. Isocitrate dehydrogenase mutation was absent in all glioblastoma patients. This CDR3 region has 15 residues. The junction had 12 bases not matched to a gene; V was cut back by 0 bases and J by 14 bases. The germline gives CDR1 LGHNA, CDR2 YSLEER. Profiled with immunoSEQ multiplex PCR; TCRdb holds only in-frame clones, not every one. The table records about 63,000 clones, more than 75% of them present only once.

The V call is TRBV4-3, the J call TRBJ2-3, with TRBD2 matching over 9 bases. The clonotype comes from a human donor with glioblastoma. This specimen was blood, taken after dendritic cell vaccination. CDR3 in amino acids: CASSQDSSGVSKWYF. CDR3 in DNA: TGCGCCAGCAGCCAAGATTCTAGCGGGGTTAGTAAGTGGTATTTT.